The sequence of this TCR beta chain was determined in a study of naive and memory T cell subsets. The study, taken as a whole, reports: Activation and differentiation may alter RNA-based TCR counts.

This clonotype came up many times. The antigen remains unidentified. The beta constant-region primer was an equimolar mix of two oligonucleotides covering TRBC1 and TRBC2. Four rounds of PCR amplified the ligated cDNA using nested alpha and beta constant-region primers plus SP2. Each CDR3 protein gets one entry after TCRdb re-called the UMI-ligation and nested PCR reads with MiXCR. Of 15,000 to 20,000 distinct CDR3 sequences listed, around 8.2% were seen once; the top ten hold under 30%. Germline V gives CDR1 LGHDT, CDR2 YNNKEL (reference sequence). V shed 4 bases, J shed 4 bases, and the junction held 5 bases outside the gene matches. This CDR3 has 15 residues.

The sequenced sample consisted of central memory CD8+ T cells from blood. The genes are TRBV3-1 and TRBJ2-3; 10 bases agree with TRBD2. The receptor was derived from a human donor in good health. CDR3 nucleotide sequence: TGTGCCAGCAGCCCCAGCGGGGGGGCCTCAGATACGCAGTATTTT. It specifies CASSPSGGASDTQYF.